Presented here are 22 T cell receptor beta chains from one specimen sequenced in a study of blood T cell repertoires in COVID-19. Repertoires were generated with immunoSEQ multiplex PCR, while TCRdb's copy carries only in-frame clones and drops some. The data hold more than 60,000 clones, with roughly 90% observed a single time. Sequencing used peripheral blood. The receptors come from a middle-aged man with acute or convalescent COVID-19.

Remarks on this clone: One end of the junction does not line up with germline, which may come from a read error. This chain uses TRBV30 with TRBJ1-5; D is perhaps TRBD1 (6 bases). Germline values: CDR1 GTSNPN, CDR2 SVGIG (reference sequence). This CDR3 comprises 14 residues. The chain's CDR3 is CAWSGDRSGQTQHF. The CDR3 DNA reads as TGTGCCTGGAGCGGAGACAGGTCAGGTCAGACCCAGCATTTT.

This clone was seen only a few times. The V and J genes are TRBV7-9 and TRBJ1-2; the D gene is possibly TRBD1 (5 bases). The CDR3 extends over 14 amino acids. The V and J ends lost 5 bases and 4 bases respectively, with 14 bases between them. In germline, CDR1 is SEHNR, CDR2 FQNEAQ (reference sequence). The CDR3 coding sequence is TGTGCCAGCAGCCTTCTCCAGGGATCCTATGGCTACACCTTC. Translation gives CASSLLQGSYGYTF.

This sequence joins TRBV4-3 and TRBJ2-3; no firm D call. The CDR3 length is 14 residues. The V end was cut by 1 base, the J end by 1 base, with 6 bases between. Germline V CDR1 and CDR2: LGHNA, YSLEER. CDR3 nucleotides: TGCGCCAGCAGCCAAGCGGTTCGCACAGATACGCAGTATTTT. It codes for CASSQAVRTDTQYF.

The chain is built from TRBV12-5 and TRBJ2-7; TRBD1 aligns across 7 bases. The CDR3 is 14 residues long. Trimming at V came to 6 bases and at J to 1 base, leaving 6 bases not matched to a gene. Germline V gene sequence: CDR1 LGHNT, CDR2 FRNRAP. This chain's CDR3 is CASGPWTGSYEQYF. The CDR3 nucleotides are TGTGCTAGTGGACCTTGGACAGGTTCCTACGAGCAGTACTTC.

V usage is TRBV7-2 and J usage is TRBJ2-1; TRBD2 aligns across 7 bases. The CDR3 runs to 17 residues. Germline V gene data show CDR1 as SGHTA and CDR2 as FQGNSA. Germline trimming cut 4 bases from V and 0 bases from J; bases unmatched to any gene: 9. DNA of the CDR3: TGTGCCAGCAGCTCCCCCCTAGCGGTTAGCTCCTACAATGAGCAGTTCTTC. It codes for CASSSPLAVSSYNEQFF.

This sequence joins TRBV18 and TRBJ2-7; TRBD2 matches 9 bases. Germline V gene sequence: CDR1 KGHSH, CDR2 LQKENI. The junction had 4 bases not matched to a gene; V was cut back by 0 bases and J by 4 bases. The CDR3 loop spans 15 amino acids. CDR3 amino acids: CASSPPASGAYEQYF. CDR3 DNA: TGTGCCAGCTCACCACCCGCTAGCGGGGCTTACGAGCAGTACTTC.

The V call is TRBV7-2, the J call TRBJ2-5; tentatively, D is TRBD2 (6 bases). Trimming pared 3 bases from V and 5 bases from J, leaving 10 bases between. The CDR3 length is 13 residues. From germline, CDR1 is SGHTA and CDR2 FQGNSA. CDR3 protein: CASSFGGIETQYF. CDR3 sequence (DNA): TGTGCCAGCAGCTTCGGGGGTATTGAGACCCAGTACTTC.

CDR3 region: CASSTPGAGGYQETQYF. Here the CDR3 DNA reads TGTGCCAGCAGCACCCCCGGAGCGGGAGGGTACCAAGAGACCCAGTACTTC. The rearrangement joins TRBV7-6 to TRBJ2-5, with 10 bases that match TRBD2. V lost 5 bases, J lost 0 bases, and 9 bases stayed unmatched. CDR3 length: 17 amino acids. Germline V gene data show CDR1 as SGHVS and CDR2 as FNYEAQ.

The chain is built from TRBV6-4 and TRBJ1-2, with 10 bases aligning to TRBD1. Trimming took 5 bases from V and 7 from J; bases not matched to a gene: 7. CDR1 MRHNA and CDR2 SNTAGT come from the germline V gene. This CDR3 comprises 14 residues. Here the CDR3 reads CASSSGTGAGGYTF. CDR3 bases: TGTGCCAGCAGTTCCGGGACAGGGGCCGGTGGCTACACCTTC.

The chain joins TRBV10-3 to TRBJ2-5, with 8 bases that match TRBD1. The CDR3 has 15 amino acids. Per the germline V gene, CDR1 is ENHRY and CDR2 is SYGVKD. Losses at the gene ends were 3 bases for V and 1 base for J; bases not matched to a gene: 4. CDR3: CAISDGQGLQETQYF. CDR3 bases: TGTGCCATCAGTGATGGACAGGGACTCCAAGAGACCCAGTACTTC.

The rearrangement uses TRBV7-9 and TRBJ2-1, with 10 bases identical to TRBD1. The CDR3 sequence is 14 residues long. Losses at the gene ends were 6 bases for V and 9 bases for J; bases not matched to a gene: 8. The germline gives CDR1 SEHNR, CDR2 FQNEAQ (reference sequence). The CDR3 DNA reads as TGTGCCAGCAGGGGGGGACAGGGGCGAGGTGAGCAGTTCTTC. Protein: CASRGGQGRGEQFF.

This rearrangement joins TRBV5-1 to TRBJ2-5; 10 nucleotides align to TRBD2. CDR3 length equals 15 residues. Germline CDR1 reads SGHRS; CDR2 reads YFSETQ. V shed 2 bases and J 5 bases; nucleotides not matched to a gene: 6. DNA for the CDR3: TGCGCCAGCAGCTTTCTAGCGGGAGTGGGGGAGACCCAGTACTTC. Encoded protein: CASSFLAGVGETQYF.

The chain has TRBV7-9 and TRBJ1-1; D is perhaps TRBD1 (6 bases). The CDR3 covers 14 residues. Trimming left V 2 bases short and J 3 bases short, with 10 bases between. CDR1 is SEHNR, CDR2 FQNEAQ, per germline (reference sequence). CDR3 sequence reads: CASSLTGSYTEAFF. The CDR3 DNA is TGTGCCAGCAGCTTAACAGGGTCGTACACTGAAGCTTTCTTT.

V usage is TRBV19 and J usage is TRBJ1-2; 11 nucleotides line up with TRBD1. Per the germline V gene, CDR1 is LNHDA and CDR2 is SQIVND (reference sequence). V gave up 4 bases and J gave up 5 bases; unmatched junction bases: 12. The CDR3 has 17 amino acids. CDR3 amino acids: CASSKTGTGGKVYGYTF. CDR3 in DNA: TGTGCCAGTAGTAAGACCGGGACAGGGGGAAAGGTATATGGCTACACCTTC. Looking up the rest from reference TRBV19 and TRBJ1-2 gives the full variable domain: DGGITQSPKYLFRKEGQNVTLSCEQNLNHDAMYWYRQDPGQGLRLIYYSQIVNDFQKGDIAEGYSVSREKKESFPLTVTSAQKNPTAFYLCASSKTGTGGKVYGYTFGSGTRLTVV.

V usage is TRBV24-1 and J usage is TRBJ1-2; 12 nucleotides agree with TRBD1. The CDR3 loop spans 15 amino acids. The germline V gene has CDR1 KGHDR and CDR2 SFDVKD. With 7 bases clipped from V and 7 bases from J, the junction kept 9 bases outside the gene matches. The CDR3 loop is CATSLSGTGGGGYTF. The CDR3 DNA reads as TGTGCCACCAGCCTCTCCGGGACAGGGGGCGGTGGCTACACCTTC.

V gene TRBV24-1 combines with J gene TRBJ2-3; 9 nucleotides align to TRBD2. Looked up from germline, CDR1 is KGHDR and CDR2 is SFDVKD. The CDR3 is 16 residues long. Trimming removed 3 bases from V and 5 bases from J; junction bases left unmatched: 8. The CDR3, as DNA: TGTGCCACCAGTGATGCGGGAGGGCCAAATGGAGATACGCAGTATTTT. Translating gives CATSDAGGPNGDTQYF.

The V call is TRBV3-1 (or the pseudogene TRBV3-2), the J call TRBJ2-7; 9 bases fit TRBD1. There are 14 residues in the CDR3. CDR1 and CDR2 (germline): LGHDT, YNNKEL (reference sequence). Trimming cost V 5 bases and J 3 bases; bases outside gene matches: 5. The CDR3 loop reads CASSYQTGGYEQYF. The CDR3 nucleotides read TGTGCCAGCAGCTACCAGACAGGGGGCTACGAGCAGTACTTC.

V and J are TRBV5-6 and TRBJ1-1; 9 nucleotides match TRBD1. Germline CDR1 SGHDT, CDR2 YYEEEE. This CDR3 spans 19 amino acids. Losses at the gene ends were 4 bases for V and 0 bases for J; bases not matched to a gene: 16. Here the CDR3 DNA reads TGTGCCAGCAGCCAAGCCGGGATCCGGGACAGGGAAATGAACACTGAAGCTTTCTTT. It encodes CASSQAGIRDREMNTEAFF.

J is TRBJ2-3 and V is TRBV9; D gene unclear. V was clipped by 4 bases and J by 11 bases, with 14 bases between them. CDR1 is SGDLS, CDR2 YYNGEE, per germline. This CDR3 region has 12 residues. The CDR3 sequence is CASSSTPLQQYF. The DNA for the CDR3 is TGTGCCAGCAGCTCAACACCCTTACAGCAGTATTTT.

The chain employs TRBV7-2 and TRBJ2-5; a possible D gene is TRBD1 (6 bases). The CDR3 totals 15 residues. V was cut by 5 bases and J by 3 bases, with 16 bases left in between. The germline CDR1 and CDR2 sequences are SGHTA and FQGNSA. Here the CDR3 reads CASSRRLQGKETQYF. CDR3 bases: TGTGCCAGCAGCCGTAGACTACAGGGTAAAGAGACCCAGTACTTC.

CDR3 sequence: CASSPSYGSGRVDEQFF. The CDR3 DNA follows: TGTGCCAGCAGCCCCTCGTATGGTAGCGGGAGGGTCGATGAGCAGTTCTTC. The rearrangement uses TRBV7-2 and TRBJ2-1; 11 bases match TRBD2. The ends lost 5 bases at V and 8 bases at J; junction bases unmatched: 14. The germline V gene has CDR1 SGHTA and CDR2 FQGNSA. This CDR3 is 17 amino acids long.

The V gene is TRBV30, the J gene TRBJ2-7, with D maybe TRBD1 (6 bases). V lost 3 bases to trimming and J lost 3 bases, with 21 bases between them. Germline CDR1 is GTSNPN and CDR2 is SVGIG (reference sequence). This CDR3 region has 16 residues. The CDR3 region has the DNA TGTGCCTGGAGAAGACTTGACAGGCTTGGGGACTACGAGCAGTACTTC. Protein: CAWRRLDRLGDYEQYF.